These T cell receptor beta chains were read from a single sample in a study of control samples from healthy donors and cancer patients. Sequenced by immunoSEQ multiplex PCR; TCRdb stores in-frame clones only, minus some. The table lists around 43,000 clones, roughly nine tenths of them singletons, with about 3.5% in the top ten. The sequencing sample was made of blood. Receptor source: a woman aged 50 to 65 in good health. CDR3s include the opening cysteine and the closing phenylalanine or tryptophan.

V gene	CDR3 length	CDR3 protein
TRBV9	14	CASSVEGQGFGYTF
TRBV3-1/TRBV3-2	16	CASSQDHRGATRPLHF
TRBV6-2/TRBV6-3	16	CASSYLGGGSTDTQYF
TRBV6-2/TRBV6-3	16	CASSSYGTGGYYGYTF
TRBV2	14	CASRKRGMPGELFF
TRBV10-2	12	CASSERSYGYTF
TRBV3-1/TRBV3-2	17	CASSQVMRPLGHEKLFF
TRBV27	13	CASSLRGFDEQYF
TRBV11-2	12	CASSPTNRRQFF
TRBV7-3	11	CASSLGGEQFF
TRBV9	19	CASSVGRASPGLVRETQYF
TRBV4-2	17	CASSVATGQVSGNTIYF
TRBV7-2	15	CASSWKGVDNQPQHF
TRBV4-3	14	CASSQEWSTSPLHF
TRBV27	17	CASSSPPTGEYNSPLHF
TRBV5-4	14	CASSLGRGQGAQYF